This T cell receptor (beta chain) was sequenced during a study of tumor and adjacent non-tumor tissue in lung cancer (dated by TCRdb to the late 2010s). Concerning the study at large: Of the cohort, roughly 12 patients had adenocarcinoma, 2 had squamous cell carcinoma and 1 had small cell lung cancer. For each patient, one tumor sample and one normal lung sample were taken, giving about 31 paired specimens that underwent TCRbeta CDR3 sequencing. The 15 enrolled patients, of whom some ten were men and 5 were women, were aged roughly 30 to 76 years and were diagnosed with TNM stage I to III disease. Sequencing produced 125,075,908 productive TCRbeta reads in total, an average of about 4.17 million reads per sample. The study compared bulk TCRbeta repertoires from lung tumor tissue and matched distant non-tumor lung tissue of approximately 14 lung cancer patients. The full study reports these points: In normal lung, the top 100 clones accounted for a significantly larger cumulative share of the repertoire than in tumor tissue. The sequencing platform is not named in the methods, and unique molecular identifiers are not mentioned. Because peripheral blood was not sequenced, the blood TCRbeta repertoires of the lung cancer patients in the study went unexamined. Significantly higher TCR diversity (inverse Simpson) was observed in tumor tissue than in normal lung tissue (around 460 vs 160, P = 0.0075, Mann-Whitney U test). Significantly higher TCR diversity was found in younger patients, and higher tumor TCR diversity was associated with shorter overall and disease-free survival. The cohort had only roughly 14 patients, and the authors noted that larger samples and more detailed clinical data are needed.

RNA was isolated from bulk unsorted tissue, and RNA quality was assessed with a NanoDrop ND-1000 and an Agilent 2100. Newly diagnosed lung cancer patients without prior chemotherapy who had been admitted for thoracic surgery in China between August and November 2014 were enrolled as donors. Anyone who had undergone radiotherapy or chemotherapy before, or who had another cancer at the same time, was left out of the study. Surgical tissue pieces of roughly 1-2.2 cm3 were preserved in RNAlater solution and stored at -80 °C until use. Library prep was done by multiplex PCR. Data came from an Illumina HiSeq 2500. TCRbeta libraries were constructed through three rounds of nested PCR with primers (Table S4) according to protocols adapted from ARM-PCR. PCR products of 200-500 bp were gel-excised and purified with the QIAquick gel extraction kit before sequencing. The published analysis was carried out like this. Trimmomatic was used to clean the reads, FLASH merged the cleaned reads into complete CDR3 sequences, and MiTCR assigned the sequences to V(D)J germline segments. Clonal diversity was calculated as the inverse Simpson's index using VDJtools. A read counted as productive if the sequence was in-frame and lacked a premature stop codon. TCRdb applied fastp at Q25 and MiXCR to the public reads, then kept only in-frame beta chains. Each CDR3 protein appears once, grouped with its most common genes and DNA. The V and J calls were not made by the authors but by TCRdb's processing. The sample data list 120,000 or so distinct CDR3 sequences, and approximately 71% of these were observed just once. 9.5% to 15% of the sample lies in the top ten.

At the junction V is shortened by 0 bases and J by 2 bases; bases outside the gene matches: 17. Spanning cysteine to phenylalanine, the CDR3 consists of 19 amino acids. The kept DNA is CDR3 alone, 57 bases in frame from the first base. CDR1 and CDR2, looked up from the germline V gene (reference sequence), are DFQATT and SNEGSKA. Turning to this clonotype: Its specific antigen is unknown. Base qualities are not provided; no much larger clone lies one nucleotide away.

The clonotype was recovered from a man aged 25 to 45 with non-small cell lung cancer. Sequenced: lung tumor tissue. The rearrangement combines TRBV20-1 with TRBJ2-3; TRBD2 fits 7 bases in the junction. The DNA sequence is given as TGCAGTGCTAGAGATTGGCTAGTGGGAGGGCCTGGGGCCACAGATACGCAGTATTTT. Its amino acids are CSARDWLVGGPGATDTQYF.